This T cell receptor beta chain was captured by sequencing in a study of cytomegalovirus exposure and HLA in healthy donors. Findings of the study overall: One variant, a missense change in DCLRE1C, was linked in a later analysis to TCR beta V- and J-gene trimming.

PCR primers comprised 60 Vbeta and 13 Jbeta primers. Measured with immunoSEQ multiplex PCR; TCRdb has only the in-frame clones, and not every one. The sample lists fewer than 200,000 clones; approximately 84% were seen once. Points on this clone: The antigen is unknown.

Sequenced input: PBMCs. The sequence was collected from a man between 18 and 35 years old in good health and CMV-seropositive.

The CDR3 coding sequence is TGTGCCAGCAGCGTAGACAGGGCCTATGGCTACACCTTC. It yields the protein CASSVDRAYGYTF. The rearrangement joins TRBV9 to TRBJ1-2, with TRBD1 as a possible D gene (6 bases). CDR3 length: 13 amino acids. V lost 0 bases to trimming and J lost 4 bases, with 7 bases between them. The germline V gene encodes CDR1 SGDLS and CDR2 YYNGEE.